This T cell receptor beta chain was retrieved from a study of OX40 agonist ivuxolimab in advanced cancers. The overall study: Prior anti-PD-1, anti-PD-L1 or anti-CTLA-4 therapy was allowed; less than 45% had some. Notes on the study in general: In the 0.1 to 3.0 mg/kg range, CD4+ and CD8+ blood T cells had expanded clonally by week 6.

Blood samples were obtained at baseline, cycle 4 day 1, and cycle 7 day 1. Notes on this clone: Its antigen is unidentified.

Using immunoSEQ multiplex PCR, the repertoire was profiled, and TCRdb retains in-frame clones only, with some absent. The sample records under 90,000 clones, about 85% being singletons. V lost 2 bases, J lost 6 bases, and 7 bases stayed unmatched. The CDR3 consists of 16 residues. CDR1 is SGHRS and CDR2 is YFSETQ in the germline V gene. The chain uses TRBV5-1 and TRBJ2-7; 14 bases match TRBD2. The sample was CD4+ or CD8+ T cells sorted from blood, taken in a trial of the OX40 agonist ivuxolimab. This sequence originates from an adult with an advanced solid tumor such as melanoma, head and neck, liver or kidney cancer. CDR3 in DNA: TGCGCCAGCAGCTTCGGGACTAGCGGGAGACTGGGCGAGCAGTACTTC. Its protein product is CASSFGTSGRLGEQYF.